Listed here are 17 T cell receptor beta chains from one sample, sequenced in a study of blood T cells in healthy people across ages. Next came a second PCR, run for about 6 to 12 cycles, which used a sample-barcoded 5' primer along with a J-beta primer mix. TCRdb reprocessed the 5' RACE reads with MiXCR, giving one entry per CDR3 protein. The table includes over 1,500,000 distinct CDR3 sequences, about 49% detected once. The sample taken for sequencing was blood. Receptors were obtained from a woman in her 40s in good health.

A few counts support this clonotype. The chain couples TRBV20-1 to TRBJ2-5, with D possibly TRBD2 on 6 matching bases. CDR3 length: 14 amino acids. Germline V lookup: CDR1 DFQATT, CDR2 SNEGSKA (reference sequence). The V end lost 3 bases, the J end lost 7 bases, and 18 bases lay between the germline ends. The DNA for the CDR3 is TGCAGTGCTAGTTTCGGGCGGGATGTCGGGACCCAGTACTTC. Amino acids: CSASFGRDVGTQYF.

The chain couples TRBV12-3 or TRBV12-4 to TRBJ2-7; 9 bases are shared with TRBD1. CDR3 length equals 14 residues. J was trimmed by 9 bases and V by 4 bases; bases with no gene match: 10. CDR3 sequence reads: CASSSGDRVVSQYF. The CDR3 nucleotides are TGTGCCAGCAGTTCGGGGGACAGGGTAGTTTCGCAGTACTTC.

The chain has TRBV10-3 and TRBJ2-2; tentative D call: TRBD2 (6 bases). The CDR3 totals 13 residues. V lost 6 bases to trimming and J lost 5 bases, with 10 bases between them. Germline CDR1 reads ENHRY; CDR2 reads SYGVKD. DNA for the CDR3: TGTGCCATCAGGGCAGGAGGGACCGGGGAGCTGTTTTTT. The encoded protein is CAIRAGGTGELFF.

Details on this clonotype: Possible read error: a much larger clone is one base away. The V gene is TRBV2, the J gene TRBJ2-1; 7 positions match TRBD1. The J call may be in error: the DNA end matches TRBJ2-7 better. The germline V gene encodes CDR1 SNHLY and CDR2 FYNNEI. The CDR3 runs to 16 residues. CDR3 DNA: TGTGCCAGCAGTTTAGGGGACAGCGTTACCTACAATGAGCAGTACTTC. It codes for CASSLGDSVTYNEQYF.

There are a few counts of this clonotype. The V and J genes are TRBV6-2 or TRBV6-3 and TRBJ2-7; possible D gene TRBD1, 6 bases. The CDR3 runs 13 residues. Trimming cost V 6 bases and J 3 bases, with 12 bases left between them. Looked up from germline, CDR1 is MNHEY and CDR2 is SVGEGT. As DNA, the CDR3 is TGTGCCAGCAGACAGGGTCTGGGCTACGAGCAGTACTTC. It specifies CASRQGLGYEQYF.

This clonotype was seen only a few times. The chain employs TRBV20-1 and TRBJ2-5; the match to TRBD2 covers 10 bases. Looked up from germline, CDR1 is DFQATT and CDR2 is SNEGSKA (reference sequence). The ends lost 7 bases at V and 8 bases at J; junction bases unmatched: 13. CDR3 size: 14 residues. CDR3 region: CSEGRLAGKGTQYF. CDR3 DNA sequence: TGCAGTGAAGGGAGACTAGCGGGTAAAGGAACCCAGTACTTC.

This clonotype has a handful of counts. The genes are TRBV28 and TRBJ1-2; maybe TRBD1 (5 bases). The germline gives CDR1 MDHEN, CDR2 SYDVKM. The CDR3 has 13 amino acids. Trimming stripped 6 bases from V and 3 bases from J, with 11 bases between. The CDR3 reads CASRGGIHYGYTF. In DNA, the CDR3 is TGTGCCAGCAGGGGGGGGATTCACTATGGCTACACCTTC.

The J gene is TRBJ2-5, the V gene TRBV3-1; TRBD1 matches at 10 bases. The J call may not be correct, given that the DNA end is closer to TRBJ2-7. Germline V gene sequence: CDR1 LGHDT, CDR2 YNNKEL (reference sequence). The CDR3 runs to 16 residues. In DNA form, the CDR3 reads TGTGCCAGCAACCTACATATGCCGGGACAGGGGAACGAGCAGTACTTC. It encodes CASNLHMPGQGNEQYF.

This clonotype was seen more than once but under ten times. The chain recombines TRBV7-2 with TRBJ2-3; D assignment may be TRBD1 or TRBD2 (5 bases each). From germline, CDR1 is SGHTA and CDR2 FQGNSA. This CDR3 is built from 14 residues. V was cut by 8 bases and J by 2 bases, with 14 bases left in between. The CDR3 nucleotides are TGTGCCAGCTCCCGGGGACCACTCACAGATACGCAGTATTTT. Protein product: CASSRGPLTDTQYF. Using reference TRBV7-2 and TRBJ2-3 for the parts outside the CDR3, the full variable domain is GAGVSQSPSNKVTEKGKDVELRCDPISGHTALYWYRQSLGQGLEFLIYFQGNSAPDKSGLPSDRFSAERTGGSVSTLTIQRTQQEDSAVYLCASSRGPLTDTQYFGPGTRLTVL.

This clonotype was recorded a few times. The rearrangement links TRBV12-3 or TRBV12-4 to TRBJ2-7, with 8 nucleotides matching TRBD1. The CDR3 has 15 amino acids. Trimming took 6 bases from V and 1 from J; bases not matched to a gene: 8. This chain's CDR3 is CASSRGQDSSYEQYF. CDR3 bases: TGTGCCAGCAGCAGGGGACAGGACTCGTCCTACGAGCAGTACTTC.

This clonotype has a single count. The chain joins TRBV11-2 to TRBJ2-5, with D perhaps assigned TRBD1 or TRBD2 (5 bases each). With 5 bases removed from V and 2 bases from J, the gap between germline ends came to 15 bases. This CDR3 spans 15 amino acids. Germline CDR1 and CDR2: SGHAT and FQNNGV. In nucleotides, the CDR3 is TGTGCCAGCAGCCACCGGGACCAGGAACAAGAGACCCAGTACTTC. Protein sequence: CASSHRDQEQETQYF.

CDR3 sequence reads: CASSVGPDRGLEQFF. The CDR3 DNA reads TGTGCCAGCAGCGTAGGTCCAGACAGGGGGCTTGAGCAGTTCTTC. The chain joins TRBV9 to TRBJ2-1; 10 nucleotides align to TRBD1. Germline V CDR1 and CDR2: SGDLS, YYNGEE. The CDR3 length is 15 residues. The V gene end was trimmed by 0 bases and the J gene end by 9 bases; junction bases not matched to a gene: 6.

This chain uses TRBV29-1 with TRBJ2-5; TRBD1 aligns across 9 bases. Germline V gives CDR1 SQVTM, CDR2 ANQGSEA. This CDR3 comprises 14 residues. Germline trimming cut 5 bases from V and 3 bases from J; bases unmatched to any gene: 7. As DNA, the CDR3 is TGCAGCGTTACGGGACAGGGCTACGAAGAGACCCAGTACTTC. The encoded protein is CSVTGQGYEETQYF.

This clonotype has a handful of counts. The V call is TRBV12-3 or TRBV12-4, the J call TRBJ2-1; the match to TRBD2 covers 11 bases. The CDR3 runs 14 residues. After removal of 6 bases from V and 7 bases from J, the junction contained 5 bases not matched to a gene. The CDR3, as DNA: TGTGCCAGCAGAGATAGCGGGGGGGCTAATGAGCAGTTCTTC. Protein: CASRDSGGANEQFF.

In this sample, this clonotype turned up a few times. This chain links TRBV12-3 or TRBV12-4 with TRBJ2-5; perhaps TRBD1 as D (7 bases). V was trimmed by 7 bases and J by 6 bases, leaving 18 bases between them. This CDR3 has 14 amino acids. The CDR3 DNA reads TGTGCCAGCACCCTTACAGGGGCGGGGCAGACCCAGTACTTC. It codes for CASTLTGAGQTQYF.

CDR3 DNA sequence: TGTGCCACCAGTGATTCCAGGGTACGTGAGCAGTTCTTC. Translating it yields CATSDSRVREQFF. V and J are TRBV24-1 and TRBJ2-1; D might be TRBD1 (5 bases). V gave up 2 bases and J gave up 9 bases, with 10 bases separating them. The CDR3 is made up of 13 amino acids. The V gene's germline CDR1 is KGHDR and CDR2 SFDVKD.

The gene calls are TRBV20-1 and TRBJ2-7; 7 bases match TRBD1. Germline V gene lookup returns CDR1 DFQATT and CDR2 SNEGSKA (reference sequence). V lost 5 bases, J lost 3 bases, and 10 bases stayed unmatched. The CDR3 extends over 14 amino acids. The chain's CDR3 is CSAERTGPFYEQYF. The CDR3, as DNA: TGCAGTGCTGAACGGACAGGCCCGTTCTACGAGCAGTACTTC.